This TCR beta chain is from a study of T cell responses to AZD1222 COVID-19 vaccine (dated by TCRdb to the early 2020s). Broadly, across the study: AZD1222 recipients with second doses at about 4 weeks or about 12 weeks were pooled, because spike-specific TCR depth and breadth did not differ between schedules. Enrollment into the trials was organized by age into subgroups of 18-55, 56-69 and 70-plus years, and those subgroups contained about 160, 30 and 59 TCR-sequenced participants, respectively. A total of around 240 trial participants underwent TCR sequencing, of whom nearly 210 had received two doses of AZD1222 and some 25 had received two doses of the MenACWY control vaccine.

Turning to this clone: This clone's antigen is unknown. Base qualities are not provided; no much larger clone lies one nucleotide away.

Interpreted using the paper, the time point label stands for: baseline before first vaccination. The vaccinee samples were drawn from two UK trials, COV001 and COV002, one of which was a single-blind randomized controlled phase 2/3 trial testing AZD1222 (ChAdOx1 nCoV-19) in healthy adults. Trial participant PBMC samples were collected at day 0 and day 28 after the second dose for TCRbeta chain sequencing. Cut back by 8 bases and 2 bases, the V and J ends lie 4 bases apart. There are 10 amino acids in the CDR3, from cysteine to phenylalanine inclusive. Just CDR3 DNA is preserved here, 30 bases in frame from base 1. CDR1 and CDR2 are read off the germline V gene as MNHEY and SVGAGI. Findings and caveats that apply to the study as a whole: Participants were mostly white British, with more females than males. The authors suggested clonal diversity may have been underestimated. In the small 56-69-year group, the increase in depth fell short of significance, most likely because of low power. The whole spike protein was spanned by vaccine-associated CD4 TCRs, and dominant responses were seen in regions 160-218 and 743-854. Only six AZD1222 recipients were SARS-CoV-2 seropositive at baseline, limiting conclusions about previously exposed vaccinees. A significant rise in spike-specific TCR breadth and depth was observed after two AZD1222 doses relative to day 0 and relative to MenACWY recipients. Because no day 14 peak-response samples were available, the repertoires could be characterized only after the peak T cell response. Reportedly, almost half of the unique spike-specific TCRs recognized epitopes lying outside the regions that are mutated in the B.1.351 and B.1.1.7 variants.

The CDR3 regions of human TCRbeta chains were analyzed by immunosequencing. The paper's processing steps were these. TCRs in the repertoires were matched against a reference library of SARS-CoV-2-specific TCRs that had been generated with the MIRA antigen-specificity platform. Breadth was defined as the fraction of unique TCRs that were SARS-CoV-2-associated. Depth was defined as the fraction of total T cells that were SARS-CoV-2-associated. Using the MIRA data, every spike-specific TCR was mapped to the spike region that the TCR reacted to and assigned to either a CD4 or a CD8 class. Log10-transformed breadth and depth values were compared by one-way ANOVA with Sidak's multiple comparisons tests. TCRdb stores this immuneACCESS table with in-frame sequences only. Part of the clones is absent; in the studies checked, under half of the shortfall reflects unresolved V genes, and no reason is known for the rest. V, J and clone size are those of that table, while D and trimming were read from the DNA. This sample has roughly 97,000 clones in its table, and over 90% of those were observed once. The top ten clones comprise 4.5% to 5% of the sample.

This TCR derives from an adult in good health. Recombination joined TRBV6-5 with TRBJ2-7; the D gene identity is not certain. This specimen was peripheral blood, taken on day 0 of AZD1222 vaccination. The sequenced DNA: TGTGCCAGCGGGCCCTACGAGCAGTACTTC. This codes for CASGPYEQYF.